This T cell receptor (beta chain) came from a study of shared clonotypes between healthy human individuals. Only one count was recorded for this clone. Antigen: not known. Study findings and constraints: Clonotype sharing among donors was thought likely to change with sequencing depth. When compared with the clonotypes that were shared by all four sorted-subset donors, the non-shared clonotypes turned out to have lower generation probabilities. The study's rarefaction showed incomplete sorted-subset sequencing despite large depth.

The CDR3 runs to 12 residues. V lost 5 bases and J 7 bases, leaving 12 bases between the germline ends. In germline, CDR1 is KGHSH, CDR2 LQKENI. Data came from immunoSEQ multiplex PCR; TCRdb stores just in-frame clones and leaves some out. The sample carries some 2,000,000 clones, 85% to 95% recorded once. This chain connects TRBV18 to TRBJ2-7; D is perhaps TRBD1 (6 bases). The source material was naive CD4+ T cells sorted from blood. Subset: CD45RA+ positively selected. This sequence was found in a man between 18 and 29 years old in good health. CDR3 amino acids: CASSTTGKEQYF. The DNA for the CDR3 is TGTGCCAGCTCAACAACAGGGAAAGAGCAGTACTTC.